One sample yielded the 3 T cell receptor beta chains listed below, sequenced in a study of spatial heterogeneity in lung cancer. Each CDR3 protein gets one entry after TCRdb re-called the 5' RACE reads with MiXCR. The repertoire holds about 120,000 distinct CDR3 sequences, with roughly an eighth as singletons. Time point denoted: blood at routine non-recurrence follow-up after resection. Whole RNA from tumor, nontumor lung or frozen PBMC was sequenced unsorted. The source was PBMCs, collected at follow-up. These receptors were taken from a male donor with early-stage non-small cell lung cancer.

In regard to this clonotype: Since a much larger clone is just one base distant, this may be a read error. The CDR3 DNA reads as TGCGCCAGCAGTGACTCCGTGACAGGGATGAAGCTAAGAGAGACCCAGTACTTC. It encodes CASSDSVTGMKLRETQYF. The V call is TRBV10-2, the J call TRBJ2-5, with 7 bases identical to TRBD1. This CDR3 comprises 18 residues. V was pared by 3 bases and J by 4 bases, with 17 bases of the junction left unmatched. Germline V gives CDR1 WSHSY, CDR2 SAAADI.

In this sample, this clonotype turned up many times. The chain carries TRBV28 and TRBJ1-1; tentative D call: TRBD1 (6 bases). The germline V gene encodes CDR1 MDHEN and CDR2 SYDVKM. This CDR3 region has 14 residues. CDR3 in DNA: TGTGCAGGAGGGGGGGCAGGGACGGTAACTGAAGCTTTCTTT. Protein product: CAGGGAGTVTEAFF.

The chain recombines TRBV24-1 with TRBJ2-1; 9 bases align to TRBD1. The trim removed 3 bases at V and 0 bases at J, leaving 2 bases unmatched. The germline CDR1 and CDR2 sequences are KGHDR and SFDVKD. The CDR3 sequence is 16 residues long. CDR3 nucleotide sequence: TGTGCCACCAGTGATACAGGGGGCACCTCCTACAATGAGCAGTTCTTC. Residues: CATSDTGGTSYNEQFF.